Listed below are T cell receptor beta chains from one sample, sequenced in a study of blood T cell repertoires in COVID-19. Measured with immunoSEQ multiplex PCR; TCRdb has only the in-frame clones, and not every one. This table has approximately 66,000 clones, 90% appearing once. Sequenced sample: peripheral blood. All receptors derive from a human donor with active COVID-19. The donor label of this sample is uncertain. CDR3s include the opening cysteine and the closing phenylalanine or tryptophan. A D gene is named only where the DNA matches it firmly. Clone size is given for some rows only: seen once, a few or many times, or a class if the clone is expanded.

V: TRBV28; J: TRBJ1-5; size: NA; D: NA; DNA: TGTGCCAGCGGTCAAATCCAGGGTTCCAATCAGCCCCAGCATTTT; CDR3: CASGQIQGSNQPQHF
V: TRBV7-8; J: TRBJ2-2; size: NA; D: NA; DNA: TGTGCCAGCAGCCCAACGGGTGTGGCCGGGGAGCTGTTTTTT; CDR3: CASSPTGVAGELFF
V: TRBV7-9; J: TRBJ2-2; size: few; D: TRBD2; DNA: TGTGCCAGCAGCCCTAGCGGGAGGGCCGAGGCCGGGGAGCTGTTTTTT; CDR3: CASSPSGRAEAGELFF
V: TRBV3-1/TRBV3-2; J: TRBJ2-6; size: NA; D: NA; DNA: TGTGCCAGCAGCCTTCGCGCGGCCTCTGGGGCCAACGTCCTGACTTTC; CDR3: CASSLRAASGANVLTF
V: TRBV6-1; J: TRBJ1-3; size: NA; D: TRBD1; DNA: TGTGCCAGCAGTGAACGACAGGGGGCTACTGGAAACACCATATATTTT; CDR3: CASSERQGATGNTIYF
V: TRBV7-2; J: TRBJ2-7; size: NA; D: NA; DNA: TGTGCCAGCAGCTTAGCGAACCGAGCCTACGAGCAGTACTTC; CDR3: CASSLANRAYEQYF
V: TRBV10-3; J: TRBJ2-5; size: NA; D: NA; DNA: TGTGCCATCAGTGAAAGGGGTGCCCCCCAAGAGACCCAGTACTTC; CDR3: CAISERGAPQETQYF
V: TRBV19; J: TRBJ2-7; size: NA; D: NA; DNA: TGTGCCAGTACTCCCGGGACAATGAGGTACGAGCAGTACTTC; CDR3: CASTPGTMRYEQYF
V: TRBV19; J: TRBJ2-2; size: few; D: TRBD1; DNA: TGTGCCAGTAGTGATTCTAGGACAGGGGGCACCGGGGAGCTGTTTTTT; CDR3: CASSDSRTGGTGELFF
V: TRBV7-2; J: TRBJ2-3; size: NA; D: NA; DNA: TGTGCCAGCAGCTTATCCAGCGCGGGAAGGGGCACAGATACGCAGTATTTT; CDR3: CASSLSSAGRGTDTQYF
V: TRBV10-2; J: TRBJ2-1; size: NA; D: TRBD2; DNA: TGCGCCAGCAGTGGGACTAGCGGGAGCCCGAATGAGCAGTTCTTC; CDR3: CASSGTSGSPNEQFF
V: TRBV29-1; J: TRBJ1-1; size: NA; D: NA; DNA: TGCAGCGCCGACAGACCGAACACTGAAGCTTTCTTT; CDR3: CSADRPNTEAFF
V: TRBV7-3; J: TRBJ1-1; size: NA; D: TRBD1; DNA: TGTGCCAGCAGCCCCACAGGGGGTCGGACTGAAGCTTTCTTT; CDR3: CASSPTGGRTEAFF
V: TRBV24-1; J: TRBJ2-1; size: NA; D: TRBD1; DNA: TGTGCCACCAGTGGCCCCGGACGACAGGGGGGGAATGAGCAGTTCTTC; CDR3: CATSGPGRQGGNEQFF
V: TRBV27; J: TRBJ2-5; size: NA; D: TRBD2; DNA: TGTGCCAGCAGCGAACTAGCGGGGGTCTGGGAGACCCAGTACTTC; CDR3: CASSELAGVWETQYF
V: TRBV5-1; J: TRBJ1-2; size: NA; D: TRBD1; DNA: TGCGCCAGCAGCTTGGGGGACAGGGAAGAAAATGGCTACACCTTC; CDR3: CASSLGDREENGYTF
V: TRBV29-1; J: TRBJ1-2; size: NA; D: NA; DNA: TGCAGCGTTGAAGATGACACACAGAACTATGGCTACACCTTC; CDR3: CSVEDDTQNYGYTF
V: TRBV5-6; J: TRBJ2-7; size: NA; D: TRBD2; DNA: TGTGCCAGCAGCTTGGGTTTAGCGGGGGACGAGCAGTACTTC; CDR3: CASSLGLAGDEQYF
V: TRBV3-1/TRBV3-2; J: TRBJ2-7; size: NA; D: NA; DNA: TGTGCCAGCAGCCAGCACTTCTACGAGCAGTACTTC; CDR3: CASSQHFYEQYF
V: TRBV4-3; J: TRBJ2-7; size: NA; D: NA; DNA: TGCGCCAGCAGCCAAGATCGGGACAACTCCTACGAGCAGTACTTC; CDR3: CASSQDRDNSYEQYF
V: TRBV10-3; J: TRBJ2-1; size: NA; D: TRBD1; DNA: TGTGCCATCAGTGAAGGTGGGACAGGGCTCTACAATGAGCAGTTCTTC; CDR3: CAISEGGTGLYNEQFF
V: TRBV15; J: TRBJ2-1; size: NA; D: TRBD1; DNA: TGTGCCACAACCACAGGGGTGGCGACCTACAATGAGCAGTTCTTC; CDR3: CATTTGVATYNEQFF
V: TRBV28; J: TRBJ2-5; size: once; D: TRBD1; DNA: TGTGCCAGCAGCCCTGGACAGGGGGGGACCCAGTACTTC; CDR3: CASSPGQGGTQYF
V: TRBV18; J: TRBJ2-3; size: NA; D: TRBD1; DNA: TGTGCCAGCACCACCGGGACAGGGTCTTATTTT; CDR3: CASTTGTGSYF
V: TRBV25-1; J: TRBJ1-3; size: NA; D: TRBD1; DNA: TGTGCCAGCAGTGAATATGGCAGGGGGAAGGAAAACACCATATATTTT; CDR3: CASSEYGRGKENTIYF
V: TRBV6-4; J: TRBJ2-7; size: NA; D: TRBD1; DNA: TGTGCCAGCAGTGACCGACGGACAGGGGGGTCCTACGAGCAGTACTTC; CDR3: CASSDRRTGGSYEQYF
V: TRBV27; J: TRBJ2-7; size: few; D: TRBD1; DNA: TGTGCCAGCAGTTTGATGACAGGGTTCTACGAGCAGTACTTC; CDR3: CASSLMTGFYEQYF
V: TRBV7-3; J: TRBJ2-3; size: NA; D: TRBD2; DNA: TGTGCCAGCAGCCAACTGACTAGCGGGGGGGTCGATACGCAGTATTTT; CDR3: CASSQLTSGGVDTQYF
V: TRBV6-2/TRBV6-3; J: TRBJ2-2; size: few; D: NA; DNA: TGTGCCAGCAGTTGGGGGGGGGCCACCGGGGAGCTGTTTTTT; CDR3: CASSWGGATGELFF
V: TRBV5-1; J: TRBJ2-6; size: NA; D: NA; DNA: TGCGCCAGCAGCTTGGTGGGCGCTGGGGCCAACGTCCTGACTTTC; CDR3: CASSLVGAGANVLTF
V: TRBV2; J: TRBJ1-2; size: few; D: TRBD1; DNA: TGTGCCAGCAGTTCATCTCCCGGGACAGGCGACACCTTC; CDR3: CASSSSPGTGDTF
V: TRBV6-5; J: TRBJ2-2; size: NA; D: NA; DNA: TGTGCCAGCAGTTACTCGCGGGTCGGGGAGCTGTTTTTT; CDR3: CASSYSRVGELFF
V: TRBV29-1; J: TRBJ1-1; size: NA; D: NA; DNA: TGCAGCGTTGTTGCACAGGTTTTAACTGAAGCTTTCTTT; CDR3: CSVVAQVLTEAFF
V: TRBV7-2; J: TRBJ2-3; size: NA; D: TRBD2; DNA: TGTGCCAGCAGCTTGCTAGCGGCAGATACGCAGTATTTT; CDR3: CASSLLAADTQYF
V: TRBV27; J: TRBJ1-4; size: NA; D: TRBD1; DNA: TGTGCCAGCAGCCCCGGACAGGCTGCGTCTTGGGAAAAACTGTTTTTT; CDR3: CASSPGQAASWEKLFF
V: TRBV18; J: TRBJ1-2; size: NA; D: TRBD1; DNA: TGTGCCAGCTCACCGGGACAGTATGGCTACACCTTC; CDR3: CASSPGQYGYTF
V: TRBV7-3; J: TRBJ2-5; size: NA; D: TRBD2; DNA: TGTGCCAGCAGCTTAGCGGGGGGGTACCAAGAGACCCAGTACTTC; CDR3: CASSLAGGYQETQYF
V: TRBV28; J: TRBJ1-2; size: NA; D: NA; DNA: TGTGCCAGCAGTTTGGGGGCTACCTATAACTATGGCTACACCTTC; CDR3: CASSLGATYNYGYTF
V: TRBV28; J: TRBJ2-7; size: NA; D: NA; DNA: TGTGCCAGCAAGACAGGACCTTCCTACGAGCAGTACTTC; CDR3: CASKTGPSYEQYF
V: TRBV14; J: TRBJ1-2; size: once; D: TRBD1; DNA: TGTGCCAGCAGCCAGAGGGGACAGGGTCATGGCTACACCTTC; CDR3: CASSQRGQGHGYTF
V: TRBV6-5; J: TRBJ2-2; size: NA; D: TRBD2; DNA: TGTGCCAGCAGTTACTCGGCGGGGGGGACCGGGGAGCTGTTTTTT; CDR3: CASSYSAGGTGELFF
V: TRBV3-1/TRBV3-2; J: TRBJ2-1; size: NA; D: NA; DNA: TGTGCCAGCAGCCCGAGGACTAATGAGCAGTTCTTC; CDR3: CASSPRTNEQFF
V: TRBV6-2/TRBV6-3; J: TRBJ1-1; size: NA; D: NA; DNA: TGTGCCAGCAGCCACCCCTACGGCGGTCGGTATGACACTGAAGCTTTCTTT; CDR3: CASSHPYGGRYDTEAFF
V: TRBV6-5; J: TRBJ2-7; size: NA; D: TRBD1; DNA: TGTGCCAGCAAGTCGGACAGGGGGACCTACGAGCAGTACTTC; CDR3: CASKSDRGTYEQYF